Below are 21 T cell receptor beta chains sequenced from a single sample in a study of molecular identifiers for immune sequencing clone quantification. TCRdb redid the calling of the PCR reads with MiXCR, one entry per CDR3 protein. The profile shows some 580,000 distinct CDR3 sequences, 25% of them singletons. Sample: naive CD8+ T cells from blood, with Jurkat cell RNA spiked in. Subset given: FACS-sorted CD8+CD4-CCR7+CD45RA+ naive T cells. These receptors came from a human donor in good health. Some libraries in this study had Jurkat cell RNA spiked in.

This clonotype showed up many times. The genes are TRBV7-8 and TRBJ2-3; perhaps TRBD2 as D (7 bases). Deletions cut 2 bases from V and 5 bases from J, with 20 bases between. CDR1 and CDR2 (germline): SGHVS, FQNEAQ. CDR3 length equals 17 residues. The CDR3 spells CASSLSVRGGGGDTQYF. The CDR3 nucleotides read TGTGCCAGCAGCTTATCTGTGAGGGGGGGCGGCGGAGATACGCAGTATTTT.

With respect to this clonotype: A much larger clone is a single base away; this may be a read error. V gene TRBV7-6 combines with J gene TRBJ2-2; D may be TRBD1 (6 bases). Trimming left V 5 bases short and J 0 bases short, with 16 bases between. Germline values: CDR1 SGHVS, CDR2 FNYEAQ. This CDR3 is 17 amino acids long. CDR3 nucleotide sequence: TGTGCCAGCAGCGTAGATGGGGGACATTCGAACACCGGGGAGCTGTTTTTT. Its protein is CASSVDGGHSNTGELFF.

This clonotype was counted ten times or more. This rearrangement joins TRBV7-2 to TRBJ2-3, with TRBD2 matching over 7 bases. This CDR3 contains 14 residues. Germline CDR1 and CDR2: SGHTA and FQGNSA. V gave up 5 bases and J gave up 3 bases; unmatched junction bases: 5. The CDR3 coding sequence is TGTGCCAGCAGCCCGACTAGCAGAACAGATACGCAGTATTTT. Translation gives CASSPTSRTDTQYF.

This clonotype was seen only a few times. The chain combines TRBV7-9 with TRBJ1-2; no clear D gene. The CDR3 length is 15 residues. Germline assignment: CDR1 SEHNR and CDR2 FQNEAQ (reference sequence). Trimming left V 5 bases short and J 4 bases short, with 17 bases between. The CDR3 bases are TGTGCCAGCAGCATCATCGGAGCGGGTGGCTATGGCTACACCTTC. It yields the protein CASSIIGAGGYGYTF. Based on the CDR3 plus reference TRBV7-9 and TRBJ1-2, the full variable domain is DTGVSQNPRHKITKRGQNVTFRCDPISEHNRLYWYRQTLGQGPEFLTYFQNEAQLEKSRLLSDRFSAERPKGSFSTLEIQRTEQGDSAMYLCASSIIGAGGYGYTFGSGTRLTVV.

Ten or more counts support this clonotype. V and J are TRBV5-1 and TRBJ2-5; no definite D call. The CDR3 has 11 amino acids. Trimming shortened V by 0 bases and J by 13 bases, and 10 bases separated the two germline ends. Looked up from germline, CDR1 is SGHRS and CDR2 is YFSETQ. CDR3 DNA: TGCGCCAGCAGCTTGGGTCCCAAAAGGTACTTC. It translates to CASSLGPKRYF.

In its sample, this clonotype was seen a few times. The rearrangement uses TRBV27 and TRBJ2-3, with 9 bases fitting TRBD1. Germline CDR1 and CDR2: MNHEY and SMNVEV (reference sequence). CDR3 length: 20 amino acids. After removal of 2 bases from V and 0 bases from J, the junction contained 15 bases not matched to a gene. The CDR3 reads CASSLNTWTRQGGSTDTQYF. As DNA, the CDR3 is TGTGCCAGCAGTTTAAACACATGGACCAGACAGGGGGGAAGCACAGATACGCAGTATTTT.

This clonotype showed up many times. J is TRBJ2-5 and V is TRBV7-6; D is uncertain. The V end lost 5 bases, the J end lost 4 bases, and 8 bases lay between the germline ends. The V gene's germline CDR1 is SGHVS and CDR2 FNYEAQ. CDR3 size: 12 residues. The CDR3 region has the DNA TGTGCCAGCAGCCGCGAGTCAGAGACCCAGTACTTC. This encodes CASSRESETQYF.

This clonotype was counted a single time. This is likely a read error, given that the CDR3 carries no conserved phenylalanine or tryptophan at its end. The limits of the CDR3 on the DNA are not certain, so only TCRdb's listed CDR3 is given. The chain carries TRBV6-6 and TRBJ2-7; TRBD2 is the table's D call and was not checked against the DNA. The CDR3 sequence runs 13 residues, both termini included. From germline, CDR1 is MNHNY and CDR2 SVGAGI (reference sequence). The CDR3 region is CASSLPPPADLFC.

Worth noting for this clonotype: The junction and the germline gene differ at one end; a read error may be behind it. This chain joins TRBV6-5 and TRBJ1-5; D unclear. The CDR3 contains 18 residues. Germline V gene data show CDR1 as MNHEY and CDR2 as SVGAGI. CDR3 sequence: CASSSLKKDGYSNPPPHF. CDR3 DNA: TGTGCCAGCAGTTCCCTTAAAAAGGACGGATATAGCAATCCGCCCCCGCATTTT.

In the case of this clonotype: The junction and the germline gene differ at one end; a read error may be behind it. This sequence joins TRBV28 and TRBJ1-5; possible D gene TRBD1, 6 bases. Germline CDR1 and CDR2: MDHEN and SYDVKM. This CDR3 spans 14 amino acids. This CDR3 reads CASGFTGRNQPQHF. CDR3 DNA sequence: TGTGCCAGCGGTTTCACAGGGAGAAATCAGCCCCAGCATTTT.

This clonotype was detected a few times. The chain employs TRBV12-3 or TRBV12-4 and TRBJ1-1; TRBD1 is a possible D gene (6 bases). V was trimmed by 7 bases and J by 8 bases, leaving 17 bases between them. The length of the CDR3 is 13 residues. The CDR3 spells CASNPSGTTEAFF. CDR3 nucleotide sequence: TGTGCCAGCAACCCCTCCGGGACAACCGAAGCTTTCTTT.

The rearrangement joins TRBV30 to TRBJ2-7; TRBD2 is a possible D gene (6 bases). V was shortened by 3 bases and J by 5 bases, with 14 bases between the two germline ends. The length of the CDR3 is 13 residues. Germline-derived CDR1 and CDR2 are GTSNPN and SVGIG (reference sequence). The CDR3 DNA reads TGTGCCTGGAGGCTATCAGGAGGGGACGAGCAGTACTTC. As protein: CAWRLSGGDEQYF.

With respect to this clonotype: A much larger clone sits a single nucleotide away, making a read error possible. V is TRBV5-6 and J is TRBJ1-5; unclear D gene. CDR3 length: 15 amino acids. Germline CDR1 SGHDT, CDR2 YYEEEE. The CDR3 loop is CAGSLGSWSNQPQHF. CDR3 bases: TGTGCCGGCAGCTTAGGGAGTTGGAGCAATCAGCCCCAGCATTTT.

This clonotype was picked up a small number of times. A much bigger clone sits one base away, suggesting this may be a read error. The chain employs TRBV7-9 and TRBJ2-5; D gene unclear. This CDR3 region has 14 residues. Germline loops: CDR1 SEHNR, CDR2 FQNEAQ (reference sequence). The CDR3 sequence: CASSLVRQDETQHF. Here the CDR3 DNA reads TGTGCCAGCAGCTTAGTGAGGCAAGATGAGACCCAGCACTTC.

On this clonotype itself: A read error may be the cause here, since a much bigger clone is one base away. The rearrangement uses TRBV20-1 and TRBJ2-7, with D perhaps matching TRBD1 or TRBD2 (6 bases each). The CDR3 has 12 residues. V was clipped by 3 bases and J by 6 bases, with 12 bases between them. Germline V gene lookup returns CDR1 DFQATT and CDR2 SNEGSKA (reference sequence). The CDR3 is CSARRGAPEQYF. The CDR3 DNA is TGCAGTGCTAGGAGGGGGGCGCCCGAGCAGTACTTC.

About this clonotype itself: A much larger clone lies a single base off, so this may be a read error. V is TRBV7-9 and J is TRBJ1-1; 7 bases match TRBD1. The CDR3 consists of 15 residues. The trim removed 0 bases at V and 1 base at J, leaving 2 bases unmatched. Germline V gene sequence: CDR1 SEHNR, CDR2 FQNEAQ (reference sequence). CDR3: CASSLAQGGNTEAFF. Written as DNA, the CDR3 is TGTGCCAGCAGCTTAGCGCAGGGGGGGAACACTGAAGCTTTCTTT.

V is TRBV28 and J is TRBJ2-1, with D tentatively TRBD2 (5 bases). The V end was cut by 1 base, the J end by 3 bases, with 13 bases between. Germline CDR1 is MDHEN and CDR2 is SYDVKM. The CDR3 loop spans 16 amino acids. The CDR3 region is CASSLYSGSYYNEQFF. The CDR3 region has the DNA TGTGCCAGCAGTTTATATTCGGGAAGCTACTACAATGAGCAGTTCTTC.

This clonotype was recorded a few times. The chain couples TRBV7-2 to TRBJ1-2; D is perhaps TRBD1 (6 bases). Germline V CDR1 and CDR2: SGHTA, FQGNSA. V was shortened by 4 bases and J by 0 bases, with 21 bases between the two germline ends. This CDR3 spans 18 amino acids. Written as DNA, the CDR3 is TGTGCCAGCAGCTCCCTCTGGGACATGGAAGATGCTAACTATGGCTACACCTTC. This encodes CASSSLWDMEDANYGYTF. The full variable domain, with the rest looked up from reference TRBV7-2 and TRBJ1-2, is GAGVSQSPSNKVTEKGKDVELRCDPISGHTALYWYRQSLGQGLEFLIYFQGNSAPDKSGLPSDRFSAERTGGSVSTLTIQRTQQEDSAVYLCASSSLWDMEDANYGYTFGSGTRLTVV.

As regards this clonotype: Being one base from a much bigger clone, this may be a read error. The chain recombines TRBV4-2 with TRBJ2-5; the D gene is possibly TRBD2 (5 bases). The CDR3 extends over 16 amino acids. Deletions cut 0 bases from V and 7 bases from J, with 18 bases between. CDR1 and CDR2 (germline): LGHNA, YNFKEQ. CDR3 residues: CASSQDGAVGLGTQYF. CDR3 DNA: TGTGCCAGCAGCCAAGATGGAGCGGTGGGATTAGGGACCCAGTACTTC.

The chain combines TRBV7-8 with TRBJ2-2; TRBD2 is a possible D gene (5 bases). The V gene lost 5 bases and the J gene lost 7 bases, with 11 bases spanning the gap. Per the germline V gene, CDR1 is SGHVS and CDR2 is FQNEAQ. The CDR3 is 13 amino acids. The CDR3 DNA reads as TGTGCCAGCAGCAAGTCTAGCAACGGGGAGCTGTTTTTT. As protein: CASSKSSNGELFF.

V usage is TRBV13 and J usage is TRBJ2-5; D may be TRBD2 (6 bases). The CDR3 totals 13 residues. Germline CDR1 reads PRHDT; CDR2 reads FYEKMQ (reference sequence). V lost 4 bases to trimming and J lost 5 bases, with 11 bases between them. The CDR3 region is CASSSGVIETQYF. The CDR3 DNA is TGTGCCAGCAGCTCGGGGGTGATTGAGACCCAGTACTTC.